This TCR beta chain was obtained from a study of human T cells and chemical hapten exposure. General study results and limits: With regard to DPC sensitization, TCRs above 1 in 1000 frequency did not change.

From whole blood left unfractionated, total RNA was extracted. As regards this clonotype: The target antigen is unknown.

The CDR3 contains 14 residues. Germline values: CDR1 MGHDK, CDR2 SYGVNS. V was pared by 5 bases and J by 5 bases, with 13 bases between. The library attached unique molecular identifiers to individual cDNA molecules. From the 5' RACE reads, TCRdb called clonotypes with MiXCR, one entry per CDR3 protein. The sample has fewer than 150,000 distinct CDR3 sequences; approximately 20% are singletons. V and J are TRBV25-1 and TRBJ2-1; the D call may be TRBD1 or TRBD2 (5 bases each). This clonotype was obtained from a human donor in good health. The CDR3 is CASSQPGPNNEQFF. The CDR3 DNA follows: TGTGCCAGCAGTCAACCGGGACCGAACAATGAGCAGTTCTTC.